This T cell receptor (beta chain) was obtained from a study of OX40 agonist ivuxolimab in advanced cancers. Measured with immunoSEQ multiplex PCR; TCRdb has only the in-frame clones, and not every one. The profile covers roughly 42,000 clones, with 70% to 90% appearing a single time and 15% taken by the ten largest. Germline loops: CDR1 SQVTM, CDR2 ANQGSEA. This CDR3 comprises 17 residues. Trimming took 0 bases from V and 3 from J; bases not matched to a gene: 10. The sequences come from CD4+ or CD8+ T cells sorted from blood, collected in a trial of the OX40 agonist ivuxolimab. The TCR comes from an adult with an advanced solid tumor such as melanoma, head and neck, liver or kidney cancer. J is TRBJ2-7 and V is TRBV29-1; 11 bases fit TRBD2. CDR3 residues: CSVEEGGWTSGLYEQYF. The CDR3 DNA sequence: TGCAGCGTTGAAGAGGGCGGATGGACTAGCGGGCTCTACGAGCAGTACTTC.